This is a list of T cell receptor beta chains from one sample in a study of cytomegalovirus exposure and HLA in healthy donors. TCRdb's table, derived via immunoSEQ multiplex PCR, lists solely in-frame clones and lacks some. The sample has around 100,000 clones; around three quarters are singletons. Sequenced material: PBMCs. The receptor source for this set is a woman aged 18 to 35 in good health and CMV-seropositive. Each CDR3 is given with its conserved first and last residue. The D gene is left open where the match is weak. Clone sizes are given selectively: once, few, many, or a class where the clone is expanded.

cdr3_length,d_call,clone_size,j_call,v_call,cdr3_nt,cdr3_aa
15,TRBD2,few,TRBJ2-1,TRBV5-1,TGCGCCAGCAGACCCCCTATCGGGAGGGAGGATGAGCAGTTCTTC,CASRPPIGREDEQFF
14,TRBD1,-,TRBJ2-5,TRBV5-6,TGTGCCAGCAGCTTCCGGGACAGTCAAGAGACCCAGTACTTC,CASSFRDSQETQYF
17,-,-,TRBJ1-1,TRBV9,TGTGCCAGCAGCGTAGAGGAGGGAATGCGGGGAATCACTGAAGCTTTCTTT,CASSVEEGMRGITEAFF
16,-,-,TRBJ2-1,TRBV25-1,TGTGCCAGCAGGGCCTCCGCGGCCAGCTCCTACAATGAGCAGTTCTTC,CASRASAASSYNEQFF
16,-,-,TRBJ2-7,TRBV12-5,TGTGCTAGTGGTTTGAGCTCGGGGGGCATACCTTACGAGCAGTACTTC,CASGLSSGGIPYEQYF
17,TRBD2,-,TRBJ2-5,TRBV7-9,TGTGCCAGCAGCTTAGGGGACTTTCGACTAGCTGAGGAGACCCAGTACTTC,CASSLGDFRLAEETQYF
15,-,-,TRBJ1-5,TRBV27,TGTGCCAGCAGTTTGGCGGGAATTAGCAATCAGCCCCAGCATTTT,CASSLAGISNQPQHF
17,-,-,TRBJ2-1,TRBV5-4,TGTGCCAGCAGCTGGAACCACCCAGGGTTGGGATACAATGAGCAGTTCTTC,CASSWNHPGLGYNEQFF
13,-,-,TRBJ2-7,TRBV15,TGTGCCACCAGCAGAGAATTGACTCAAGAGCAGTACTTC,CATSRELTQEQYF
15,-,-,TRBJ1-5,TRBV28,TGTGCCAGCCACCCTCTAGCACAGAACAATCAGCCCCAGCATTTT,CASHPLAQNNQPQHF
15,-,-,TRBJ2-2,TRBV7-7,TGTGCTAGCAGCTTAGAAGGGACATGGACCGGGGAGCTGTTTTTT,CASSLEGTWTGELFF
14,TRBD2,once,TRBJ2-7,TRBV27,TGTGCCAGCAGTTTATCGAGGGTAGCGGGAGAAAAGTACTTC,CASSLSRVAGEKYF
16,-,once,TRBJ1-1,TRBV13,TGTGCCAGCAGCTTATATGGTCTTGGTAGTAACACTGAAGCTTTCTTT,CASSLYGLGSNTEAFF
15,TRBD1,few,TRBJ1-2,TRBV28,TGTGCCAGCAGCCACCGGACAGGGGTTCCGAATGGCTACACCTTC,CASSHRTGVPNGYTF
10,-,-,TRBJ1-1,TRBV6-1,TGTGCCAGCAGGGGGGGAGGGGCTTTCTTT,CASRGGGAFF
15,TRBD2,-,TRBJ2-7,TRBV9,TGTGCCAGCAGCCCCGTAGCGGGAGCGTCCTACGAGCAGTACTTC,CASSPVAGASYEQYF
13,-,-,TRBJ1-5,TRBV7-9,TGTGCCAGCAGCCCAGGGGTCGGGGAGCCCCAGCATTTT,CASSPGVGEPQHF
13,-,few,TRBJ2-7,TRBV2,TGTGCCAGCAACGGGATAGGCTCCTACGAGCAGTACTTC,CASNGIGSYEQYF
19,TRBD1,-,TRBJ1-1,TRBV5-1,TGCGCCAGCAGCCGACAATACCGGGACAGGGGGCTAGGACAGACTGAAGCTTTCTTT,CASSRQYRDRGLGQTEAFF
17,-,-,TRBJ2-7,TRBV5-4,TGTGCCAGCAGGGGACAGGGAGGAGAGCGGGGGACCTACGAGCAGTACTTC,CASRGQGGERGTYEQYF
12,-,-,TRBJ2-7,TRBV11-2,TGTGCCAGCAGCTTCTCCTTCCACGAGCAGTACTTC,CASSFSFHEQYF
18,TRBD2,few,TRBJ2-7,TRBV27,TGTGCCAGCAGTTCTCGACAGGGAGCTAGCGGGAGGGCCTACGAGCAGTACTTC,CASSSRQGASGRAYEQYF
13,-,-,TRBJ2-3,TRBV23-1,TGCGCCAGCAGATCGACTAGGACAGATACGCAGTATTTT,CASRSTRTDTQYF
11,-,-,TRBJ2-3,TRBV20-1,TGCAGTGCTAGACAGGGGGATACGCAGTATTTT,CSARQGDTQYF
15,TRBD2,-,TRBJ2-7,TRBV6-5,TGTGCCAGCAGTCACTCTAGCGGGGGTTCCTACGAGCAGTACTTC,CASSHSSGGSYEQYF
13,-,-,TRBJ2-7,TRBV5-1,TGCGCCAGCAGGTGGGACAATTCCTACGAGCAGTACTTC,CASRWDNSYEQYF
17,TRBD1,-,TRBJ1-4,TRBV2,TGTGCCAGCAGTGAAGCGGCCCGTCAGGGGGGTAATGAAAAACTGTTTTTT,CASSEAARQGGNEKLFF
19,-,-,TRBJ2-1,TRBV29-1,TGCAGCGTTGAAAAGGGAGGCAACTTGGGGATAGGCCCCTACAATGAGCAGTTCTTC,CSVEKGGNLGIGPYNEQFF
13,-,-,TRBJ1-2,TRBV28,TGTGCCAGCAGTTTGCAGGGGCCGGGGGGCTACACCTTC,CASSLQGPGGYTF
14,TRBD1,-,TRBJ2-7,TRBV6-5,TGTGCCAGCAGTGCCGGGACAGGACCCTACGAGCAGTACTTC,CASSAGTGPYEQYF
16,-,few,TRBJ2-1,TRBV9,TGTGCCAGCAGCGCCCAGACTCATCCAGAAGACAATGAGCAGTTCTTC,CASSAQTHPEDNEQFF
13,TRBD1,-,TRBJ1-4,TRBV10-2,TGCGCCAGCAGGGACAGGCTGTATGAAAAACTGTTTTTT,CASRDRLYEKLFF
13,-,-,TRBJ2-7,TRBV5-4,TGTGCCAGCAGCTCGACAGGTGCCAACGAGCAGTACTTC,CASSSTGANEQYF
16,TRBD2,-,TRBJ2-2,TRBV5-1,TGCGCCAGCAGCTTGTCAGCGGGAGCTTTTATCGGGGAGCTGTTTTTT,CASSLSAGAFIGELFF
14,TRBD2,-,TRBJ2-3,TRBV2,TGTGCCAGCAGTTTGAGCGGGAGGAGAGATACGCAGTATTTT,CASSLSGRRDTQYF
14,TRBD1,-,TRBJ2-4,TRBV27,TGTGCCAGCAGGGGGGGACAGGGAGGAGACATTCAGTACTTC,CASRGGQGGDIQYF
15,TRBD2,few,TRBJ2-5,TRBV2,TGTGCCAGCAGTGAAATGGGACTAGCGAGCGAGACCCAGTACTTC,CASSEMGLASETQYF
14,-,few,TRBJ1-1,TRBV6-1,TGTGCCAGCAGTGTCCGGGGGGCGAACACTGAAGCTTTCTTT,CASSVRGANTEAFF
11,-,-,TRBJ1-1,TRBV28,TGTGCCAGCAGTTTAGCGACTGAAGCTTTCTTT,CASSLATEAFF
17,TRBD2,few,TRBJ2-1,TRBV27,TGTGCCAGCAGGGGGCCCCCCGGGACTAGCGGATACAATGAGCAGTTCTTC,CASRGPPGTSGYNEQFF
15,TRBD1,-,TRBJ2-7,TRBV6-1,TGTGCCAGCGACACTATGACAGGGTTCTCCTACGAGCAGTACTTC,CASDTMTGFSYEQYF
16,TRBD2,-,TRBJ2-1,TRBV28,TGTGCCAGCAGGGGGAGCGGGAGCCCCCCCTACAATGAGCAGTTCTTC,CASRGSGSPPYNEQFF
14,-,-,TRBJ2-3,TRBV2,TGTGCCAGCAGTGAATTGGGCGTCACAGATACGCAGTATTTT,CASSELGVTDTQYF
15,-,-,TRBJ2-3,TRBV7-6,TGTGCCAGCAGCAAGCCTTGGGGGGTGTCAGATACGCAGTATTTT,CASSKPWGVSDTQYF
13,-,few,TRBJ1-1,TRBV6-1,TGTGCCAGCAGTGAAATCAGGCAAACTGAAGCTTTCTTT,CASSEIRQTEAFF
13,-,-,TRBJ1-5,TRBV30,TGTGCCTGGAATAAGGGGGTCGCGAAGCCCCAGCATTTT,CAWNKGVAKPQHF
12,-,few,TRBJ2-7,TRBV6-1,TGTGCCAGCAGAGAACAGGCCTACGAGCAGTACTTC,CASREQAYEQYF
11,-,-,TRBJ1-2,TRBV29-1,TGCAGCGTCGGACACTCCTATGGCTACACCTTC,CSVGHSYGYTF
14,-,-,TRBJ2-5,TRBV10-3,TGTGCCATCAGTGCCGTCAGGGCAGGAGAGACCCAGTACTTC,CAISAVRAGETQYF
15,-,few,TRBJ2-1,TRBV6-1,TGTGCCAGCAGTGAATCGCGGGGAGTTCTTGGTGAGCAGTTCTTC,CASSESRGVLGEQFF
15,TRBD2,-,TRBJ2-3,TRBV5-1,TGCGCCAGCAGCTTAGCGGGAGGGAGCACAGATACGCAGTATTTT,CASSLAGGSTDTQYF
14,-,-,TRBJ1-5,TRBV6-1,TGTGCCAGCAGTGGGGCAGCTAGCAATCAGCCCCAGCATTTT,CASSGAASNQPQHF
14,TRBD2,once,TRBJ2-2,TRBV2,TGTGCCAGCAAACTAGCGGGAGGGCCCGGGGAGCTGTTTTTT,CASKLAGGPGELFF
15,TRBD2,-,TRBJ2-1,TRBV4-1,TGCGCCAGCAGCCTGCTAGCGGGAAAGGACAATGAGCAGTTCTTC,CASSLLAGKDNEQFF
14,-,few,TRBJ2-7,TRBV19,TGTGCCAGTAGTTTCAGGATAAACTCCTACGAGCAGTACTTC,CASSFRINSYEQYF
16,TRBD2,few,TRBJ2-1,TRBV4-1,TGCGCCAGCAGCCAAGATTCTAGCGGCTCCTACAATGAGCAGTTCTTC,CASSQDSSGSYNEQFF
14,TRBD2,-,TRBJ2-5,TRBV30,TGTGCCTGGGGAAACCTCGGGAGGTTAGAGACCCAGTACTTC,CAWGNLGRLETQYF
14,-,few,TRBJ2-7,TRBV30,TGTGCCTGTATGATCTGGGGGGTCGGTGAGGAGCAGTACTTC,CACMIWGVGEEQYF
13,-,few,TRBJ1-2,TRBV27,TGTGCCAGCAAGGCTGCGGACACCTATGGCTACACCTTC,CASKAADTYGYTF
18,TRBD2,-,TRBJ2-2,TRBV11-2,TGTGCCAGCAGCTTACCAGTCGGACTAGCGGGAGGAAGCGGGGAGCTGTTTTTT,CASSLPVGLAGGSGELFF